These 14 T cell receptor beta chains were sequenced from one sample in a study of T cells in Graves' hyperthyroidism and ophthalmopathy. The investigators amplified TCR beta CDR3 regions from RNA transcripts. When the TCR CDR3 underwent first-round RT-PCR, the HTBI primer set was used. A single record per CDR3 protein comes from TCRdb applying MiXCR to the multiplex PCR reads. The table records around 760,000 distinct CDR3 sequences, around a third of them present only once. The sample consisted of blood. These receptors came from a woman in her forties with Graves' hyperthyroidism.

The J gene is TRBJ1-3, the V gene TRBV20-1; D ambiguous. The V end lost 1 base, the J end lost 9 bases, and 13 bases lay between the germline ends. The CDR3 covers 13 residues. The germline CDR1 and CDR2 sequences are DFQATT and SNEGSKA (reference sequence). CDR3 bases: TGCAGTGCTAGAGGTTCGGTATCAGGCACCATATATTTT. It encodes CSARGSVSGTIYF.

This rearrangement joins TRBV6-1 to TRBJ1-4; 11 nucleotides agree with TRBD1. The V and J ends lost 6 bases and 7 bases, in that order; junction bases with no gene match: 13. CDR3 length: 17 amino acids. CDR1 is MNHNS and CDR2 is SASEGT in the germline V gene. The CDR3 reads CASSQDPSGTGGEKLFF. The CDR3 DNA reads TGTGCCAGCAGCCAAGATCCTAGCGGGACAGGGGGTGAAAAACTGTTTTTT.

V usage is TRBV20-1 and J usage is TRBJ1-5, with TRBD1 as a possible D gene (6 bases). In germline, CDR1 is DFQATT, CDR2 SNEGSKA (reference sequence). The CDR3 consists of 15 residues. V dropped 0 bases and J dropped 4 bases, with 13 bases sitting between them. CDR3 nucleotides: TGCAGTGCTAGAGATTTCAGGGGCCCGAATCAGCCCCAGCATTTT. This codes for CSARDFRGPNQPQHF.

This clonotype has only a few counts. The chain employs TRBV6-6 and TRBJ1-1; 9 bases are shared with TRBD1. This CDR3 comprises 14 residues. Per the germline V gene, CDR1 is MNHNY and CDR2 is SVGAGI (reference sequence). Germline trimming cut 5 bases from V and 5 bases from J; bases unmatched to any gene: 6. CDR3: CASSDYRGRTEAFF. The DNA of the CDR3 is TGTGCCAGCAGTGATTACAGGGGGCGGACTGAAGCTTTCTTT.

V and J are TRBV10-3 and TRBJ1-2; 7 nucleotides line up with TRBD1. Germline V gene lookup returns CDR1 ENHRY and CDR2 SYGVKD. Trimming at V came to 6 bases and at J to 8 bases, leaving 12 bases not matched to a gene. The CDR3 runs 14 residues. The CDR3 coding sequence is TGTGCCATCAGGGACCGGACAGGAAACGGGGGCTACACCTTC. This encodes CAIRDRTGNGGYTF.

This clonotype occurred a few times. The V call is TRBV5-5, the J call TRBJ1-5; D is uncertain. The CDR3 has 12 residues. Per the germline V gene, CDR1 is SGHKS and CDR2 is YYEKEE (reference sequence). With 0 bases removed from V and 9 bases from J, the gap between germline ends came to 7 bases. Here the CDR3 DNA reads TGTGCCAGCAGCTTGGTTACTGGGCCCCAGCATTTT. It yields the protein CASSLVTGPQHF.

V is TRBV29-1 and J is TRBJ2-1, with D tentatively TRBD2 (6 bases). CDR1 and CDR2 (germline): SQVTM, ANQGSEA. The CDR3 is 14 amino acids. The ends were cut back, 8 bases at V and 7 bases at J, with 21 bases in the middle. The CDR3: CSLKAGGIWNEQFF. CDR3 nucleotide sequence: TGCAGCCTTAAAGCGGGCGGGATTTGGAATGAGCAGTTCTTC.

The chain links TRBV29-1 to TRBJ1-5; D unresolved. V dropped 8 bases and J dropped 7 bases, with 15 bases sitting between them. Per the germline V gene, CDR1 is SQVTM and CDR2 is ANQGSEA. The CDR3 consists of 12 residues. This CDR3 is CSLGKDSQPQHF. CDR3 coding DNA: TGCAGCTTGGGTAAGGATAGCCAGCCCCAGCATTTT. Full variable domain (outside the CDR3, taken from reference TRBV29-1 and TRBJ1-5): SAVISQKPSRDICQRGTSLTIQCQVDSQVTMMFWYRQQPGQSLTLIATANQGSEATYESGFVIDKFPISRPNLTFSTLTVSNMSPEDSSIYLCSLGKDSQPQHFGDGTRLSIL.

This sequence joins TRBV2 and TRBJ2-5; 9 bases line up with TRBD2. The CDR3 runs 18 residues. Germline V CDR1 and CDR2: SNHLY, FYNNEI. V gave up 5 bases and J gave up 1 base; unmatched junction bases: 14. CDR3 DNA sequence: TGTGCCAGCAGTAGCAGTCGGTGGGCTAGCGGGGCCCAAGAGACCCAGTACTTC. This encodes CASSSSRWASGAQETQYF.

The genes are TRBV30 and TRBJ2-7, with 8 nucleotides matching TRBD1. The CDR3 spans 13 residues. After removal of 8 bases from V and 2 bases from J, the junction contained 8 bases not matched to a gene. Germline assignment: CDR1 GTSNPN and CDR2 SVGIG (reference sequence). The CDR3 bases are TGTGCCCAGGGGGCAGGGGGAACCTACGAGCAGTACTTC. Translated, it gives CAQGAGGTYEQYF.

The chain couples TRBV5-5 to TRBJ1-2; D may be TRBD1 (6 bases). The V end lost 3 bases, the J end lost 4 bases, and 10 bases lay between the germline ends. Per the germline V gene, CDR1 is SGHKS and CDR2 is YYEKEE (reference sequence). The CDR3 contains 13 residues. CDR3 amino acids: CASSWTATYGYTF. The CDR3 DNA reads as TGTGCCAGCAGCTGGACAGCAACCTATGGCTACACCTTC.

The CDR3 coding sequence is TGCGCCAGCAGCCGGACAGGTGAACTCTACGAGCAGTACTTC. The encoded protein is CASSRTGELYEQYF. The rearrangement uses TRBV10-1 and TRBJ2-7; 7 bases agree with TRBD1. The CDR3 runs to 14 residues. The germline gives CDR1 WNHNN, CDR2 SYGVQD (reference sequence). After removal of 6 bases from V and 3 bases from J, the junction contained 8 bases not matched to a gene.

The V gene is TRBV24-1, the J gene TRBJ2-5, with 7 bases that match TRBD1. CDR1 and CDR2 (germline): KGHDR, SFDVKD. The ends lost 9 bases at V and 11 bases at J; junction bases unmatched: 11. CDR3 size: 12 residues. In DNA, the CDR3 is TGTGCCACCGCCGGGACAGCGGAGGAGCAGTACTTC. This encodes CATAGTAEEQYF.

Ten or more counts support this clonotype. The chain is built from TRBV29-1 and TRBJ1-2; D gene unclear. Looked up from germline, CDR1 is SQVTM and CDR2 is ANQGSEA. This CDR3 has 14 amino acids. V was shortened by 7 bases and J by 4 bases, with 19 bases between the two germline ends. DNA of the CDR3: TGCAGCGCCGCCCCATCGGATCCAGTCTATGGCTACACCTTC. Its translation is CSAAPSDPVYGYTF.